Sequencing of this T cell receptor (beta chain) was carried out in a study of T-cell reconstitution after alpha-beta-depleted transplantation in children. Study-level findings and limits: Recipient T cells and thymic progenitors that survived gave rise to the high TCRbeta diversity observed at day 60 in some patients. Among T cells one year after transplant, newly produced cells accounted for most counts and diversity. Roughly two months post-transplant, alpha-beta T cells reportedly originated from several hundred graft clones that had expanded.

Preparation of the TCRbeta library involved a method that used unique molecular identifiers. TCRdb used MiXCR to reprocess the PCR reads, holding one entry per CDR3 protein. The table lists hundreds of thousands of distinct CDR3 sequences, about 12% of them singletons. The CDR3 sequence is 16 residues long. Germline V lookup: CDR1 LNHDA, CDR2 SQIVND (reference sequence). Trimming removed 3 bases at V and 10 bases at J, with 22 bases between. This clonotype has just a few counts. Antigen: not known. The source is a girl aged 2-9 years with congenital amegakaryocytic thrombocytopenia, due to receive a stem cell transplant. The material sequenced was PBMCs, taken before TCRalphabeta/CD19-depleted stem cell transplant. This chain uses TRBV19 with TRBJ2-1; no clear D gene. The CDR3 bases are TGTGCCAGTAGTATTACCCCTCAAGATATAGGCGCCGAGCAGTTCTTC. This gives the protein CASSITPQDIGAEQFF.